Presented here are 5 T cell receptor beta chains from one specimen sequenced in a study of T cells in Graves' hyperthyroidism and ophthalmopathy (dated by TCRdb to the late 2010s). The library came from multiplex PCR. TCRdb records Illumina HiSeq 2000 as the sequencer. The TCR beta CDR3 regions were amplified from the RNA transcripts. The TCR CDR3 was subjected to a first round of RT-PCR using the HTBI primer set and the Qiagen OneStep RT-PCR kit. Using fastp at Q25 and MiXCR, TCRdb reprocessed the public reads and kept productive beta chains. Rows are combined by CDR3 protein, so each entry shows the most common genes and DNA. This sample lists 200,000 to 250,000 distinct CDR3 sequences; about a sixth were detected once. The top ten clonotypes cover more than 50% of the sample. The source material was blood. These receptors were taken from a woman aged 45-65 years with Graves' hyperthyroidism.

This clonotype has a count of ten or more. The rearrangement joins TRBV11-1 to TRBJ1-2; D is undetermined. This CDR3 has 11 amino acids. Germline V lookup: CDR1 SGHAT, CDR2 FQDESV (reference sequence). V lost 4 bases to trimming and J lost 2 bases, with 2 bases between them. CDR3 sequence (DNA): TGTGCCAGCAGCTCAAACTATGGCTACACCTTC. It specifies CASSSNYGYTF.

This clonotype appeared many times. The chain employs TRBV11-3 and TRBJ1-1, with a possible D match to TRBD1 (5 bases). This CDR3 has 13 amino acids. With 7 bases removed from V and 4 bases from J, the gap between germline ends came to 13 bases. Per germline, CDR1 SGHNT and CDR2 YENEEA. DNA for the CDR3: TGTGCCAGCAAAATAAGGGGCGGCACTGAAGCTTTCTTT. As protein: CASKIRGGTEAFF.

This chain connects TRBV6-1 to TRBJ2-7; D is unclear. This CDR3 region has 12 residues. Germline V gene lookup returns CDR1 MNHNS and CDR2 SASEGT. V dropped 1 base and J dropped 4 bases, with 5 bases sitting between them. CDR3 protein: CASSEGGYEQYF. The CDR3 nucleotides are TGTGCCAGCAGTGAAGGAGGATACGAGCAGTACTTC.

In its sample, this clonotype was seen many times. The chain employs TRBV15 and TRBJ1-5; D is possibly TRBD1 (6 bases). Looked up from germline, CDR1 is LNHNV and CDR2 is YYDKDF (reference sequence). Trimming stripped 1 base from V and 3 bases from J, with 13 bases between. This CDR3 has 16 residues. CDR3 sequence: CATSRVARGYNQPQHF. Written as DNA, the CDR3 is TGTGCCACCAGCAGAGTTGCCAGGGGATACAATCAGCCCCAGCATTTT.

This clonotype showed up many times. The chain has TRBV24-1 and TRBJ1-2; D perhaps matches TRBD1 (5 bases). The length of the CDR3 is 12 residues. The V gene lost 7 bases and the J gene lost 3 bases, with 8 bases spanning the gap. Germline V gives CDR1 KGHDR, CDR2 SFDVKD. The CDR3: CATSQTDYGYTF. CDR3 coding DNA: TGTGCCACCAGCCAGACAGACTATGGCTACACCTTC.